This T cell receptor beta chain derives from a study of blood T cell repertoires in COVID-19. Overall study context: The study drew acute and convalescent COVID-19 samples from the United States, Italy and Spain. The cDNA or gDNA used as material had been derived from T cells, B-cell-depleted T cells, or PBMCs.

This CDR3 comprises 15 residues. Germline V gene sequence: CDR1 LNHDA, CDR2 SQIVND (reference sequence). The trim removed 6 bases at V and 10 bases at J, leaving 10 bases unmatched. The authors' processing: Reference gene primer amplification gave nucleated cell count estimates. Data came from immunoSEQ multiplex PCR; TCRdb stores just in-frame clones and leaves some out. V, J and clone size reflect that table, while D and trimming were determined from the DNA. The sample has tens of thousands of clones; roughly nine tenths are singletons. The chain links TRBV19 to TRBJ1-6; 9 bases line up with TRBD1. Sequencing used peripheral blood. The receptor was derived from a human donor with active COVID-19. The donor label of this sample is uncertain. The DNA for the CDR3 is TGTGCCAGTAGGGTACAGGGGGCGGCGGGATCACCCCTCCACTTT. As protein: CASRVQGAAGSPLHF.